This is a list of T cell receptor beta chains from one sample in a study of T-cell memory formation after mild COVID-19. TCRdb ran MiXCR on the 5' RACE reads and lists one entry per CDR3 protein. Here the sample spans around 300,000 distinct CDR3 sequences, about an eighth being singletons. The source material was PBMCs or a T cell subset sorted from them (not recorded which). The receptors were gathered from a man between 18 and 35 years old who had mild COVID-19 (a few samples of this study predate the infection). Cell type and time point are not known. The CDR3 runs from the conserved cysteine through the conserved F or W. A D gene is named only where the DNA matches it firmly. Size tells how often a clone was seen (once, few, many) or the class of an expanded clone, and some rows leave it out.

D gene	clone size	CDR3 length	V gene	J gene	CDR3 DNA	CDR3 protein
TRBD1	-	18	TRBV27	TRBJ2-1	TGTGCCAGCAGTTTAAGTCCCTGGGGGACAGAGCCCTACAATGAGCAGTTCTTC	CASSLSPWGTEPYNEQFF
TRBD1	-	15	TRBV6-1	TRBJ2-5	TGTGCCAGCAGTGAATCCGGGACAGGGGGCGAGACCCAGTACTTC	CASSESGTGGETQYF
-	few	14	TRBV28	TRBJ1-1	TGTGCCAGCAGCTCCCCCGCCGAGGGCACTGAAGCTTTCTTT	CASSSPAEGTEAFF
-	few	12	TRBV7-2	TRBJ2-3	TGTGCCAGCAGCTCCCTAGTTGATACGCAGTATTTT	CASSSLVDTQYF
-	few	14	TRBV4-3	TRBJ1-5	TGCGCCAGCAGCCCAGGGGCAGGCAATCAGCCCCAGCATTTT	CASSPGAGNQPQHF
TRBD1	-	14	TRBV3-1	TRBJ2-3	TGTGCCAGCAGCCGGGACAGAATAAAAGATACGCAGTATTTT	CASSRDRIKDTQYF
-	-	15	TRBV5-1	TRBJ2-3	TGCGCCAGCAGAGTCTCAGGATCTAGCACAGATACGCAGTATTTT	CASRVSGSSTDTQYF
TRBD2	-	16	TRBV14	TRBJ2-1	TGTGCCAGCAGCGATACTAGCGGGGGGGCTTGGGGTGAGCAGTTCTTC	CASSDTSGGAWGEQFF
TRBD1	-	13	TRBV18	TRBJ1-1	TGTGCCAGCTCACCAGCAGGACAGGGGACTCCCATCTTT	CASSPAGQGTPIF
-	-	15	TRBV7-8	TRBJ1-5	TGTGCCAGCAGCTTAGTGCAGGCTTCTAATCAGCCCCAGCATTTT	CASSLVQASNQPQHF
-	few	15	TRBV7-9	TRBJ1-2	TGTGCCAGCAGGATCGAAGGGTGGTCTAACTATGGCTACACCTTC	CASRIEGWSNYGYTF
-	-	15	TRBV19	TRBJ2-1	TGTGCCAGTAGTATTTGGAGGGGCCTTGACAATGAGCAGTTCTTC	CASSIWRGLDNEQFF
-	-	14	TRBV12-3/TRBV12-4	TRBJ2-2	TGTGCCAGCATCCCCCGGCCGAACACCGGGGAGCTGTTTTTT	CASIPRPNTGELFF
-	many	16	TRBV4-3	TRBJ2-1	TGCGCCAGCAGCCGAGTACGGGGGACCTCTTACAATGAGCAGTTCTTC	CASSRVRGTSYNEQFF
-	-	15	TRBV3-1	TRBJ2-7	TGTGCCAGCAGCCAAGACGGGGGAACGAACTACGAGCAGTACTTC	CASSQDGGTNYEQYF
-	-	13	TRBV7-9	TRBJ1-5	TGTGCCAGCAGCTCCACCGGGGGTCAGCCCCAGCATTTT	CASSSTGGQPQHF
TRBD1	few	16	TRBV6-5	TRBJ1-6	TGTGCCAGCAGCCTCTGGAGGGGGACAGGGGCTTCGCTCCTCCACTTT	CASSLWRGTGASLLHF
TRBD1	many	15	TRBV7-8	TRBJ2-3	TGTGCCAGCAGCTTCCGGGACAGGGGTAGAGATACGCAGTATTTT	CASSFRDRGRDTQYF
-	many	13	TRBV29-1	TRBJ2-2	TGCAGCGTTGAAATGGTTGGCACCGGGGAGCTGTTTTTT	CSVEMVGTGELFF
-	-	13	TRBV10-3	TRBJ2-5	TGTGCCTCCGCCAAGGGCCTTAAAGAGACCCAGTACTTC	CASAKGLKETQYF
TRBD1	-	16	TRBV7-2	TRBJ1-1	TGTGCCAGCAGCTTTCCCCGGGACAGGGGCGGCACTGAAGCTTTCTTT	CASSFPRDRGGTEAFF
TRBD1	few	14	TRBV15	TRBJ2-3	TGTGCCACCAGCAGAGGGGACAGGGGGCATACGCAGTATTTT	CATSRGDRGHTQYF
TRBD1	-	16	TRBV5-1	TRBJ1-6	TGCGCCAGCAGCTTGGAAGGGGGCAATCCCCCTTCACCCCTCCACTTT	CASSLEGGNPPSPLHF
-	-	13	TRBV6-4	TRBJ2-1	TGTGCCAGCATTGTTGGCAGCTACAATGAGCAGTTCTTC	CASIVGSYNEQFF
TRBD2	-	15	TRBV20-1	TRBJ2-3	TGCAGTGCCAAGCGAACTAGCGGGGTTACATATACGCAGTATTTT	CSAKRTSGVTYTQYF
-	-	12	TRBV4-3	TRBJ1-6	TGCGCCAGCAGCCAAGACTCTTCACCCCTCCACTTT	CASSQDSSPLHF
TRBD2	-	17	TRBV3-1	TRBJ2-5	TGTGCCAGCAGCCAAGTTGGGATAGCGGGGGGGCCGGAGACCCAGTACTTC	CASSQVGIAGGPETQYF